This passage covers 19 T cell receptor beta chains from one sample sequenced in a study of early T cells in non-severe SARS-CoV-2 infection. MiXCR, run by TCRdb on the 5' RACE reads, gives a single entry per CDR3 protein. The data contain some 81,000 distinct CDR3 sequences, more than 9% of them singletons. The specimen was whole blood. The origin of the receptors is an adult who was a healthcare worker with PCR-confirmed SARS-CoV-2 infection or an uninfected control (not recorded which).

This clonotype was observed a few times. The V and J genes are TRBV3-1 and TRBJ1-3; the D is unclear. From germline, CDR1 is LGHDT and CDR2 YNNKEL (reference sequence). The V and J ends lost 10 bases and 0 bases respectively, with 10 bases between them. CDR3 length equals 13 residues. CDR3 DNA sequence: TGTGCCACTCAGGATACCTCTGGAAACACCATATATTTT. Encoded protein: CATQDTSGNTIYF.

Many counts were recorded for this clonotype. The chain combines TRBV10-3 with TRBJ2-3; TRBD2 aligns across 11 bases. The CDR3 runs to 16 residues. With V trimmed by 4 bases and J by 0 bases, 3 bases remained unmatched. Germline loops: CDR1 ENHRY, CDR2 SYGVKD. DNA for the CDR3: TGTGCCATCAGTGTGGGACTAGCGGCAAGCACAGATACGCAGTATTTT. The encoded protein is CAISVGLAASTDTQYF.

As for this clonotype: With a much larger clone just one base away, this may be a read error. The CDR3 loop reads CASSEGLPPNEQYF. The CDR3 nucleotides read TGTGCCAGCAGTGAAGGCCTACCTCCCAACGAGCAGTACTTC. The chain has TRBV2 and TRBJ2-7; D remains ambiguous. Germline CDR1 SNHLY, CDR2 FYNNEI. Trimming pared 1 base from V and 5 bases from J, leaving 12 bases between. The CDR3 extends over 14 amino acids.

The table lists this clonotype with many counts. The rearrangement uses TRBV5-1 and TRBJ2-7; perhaps TRBD2 as D (5 bases). This CDR3 spans 15 amino acids. Germline V gene sequence: CDR1 SGHRS, CDR2 YFSETQ. The V gene lost 4 bases and the J gene lost 2 bases, with 16 bases spanning the gap. The CDR3 nucleotides are TGCGCCAGCAGCAGCTTTGGGCGGGCCACCTACGAGCAGTACTTC. Encoded protein: CASSSFGRATYEQYF.

The table lists this clonotype with many counts. The rearrangement uses TRBV7-6 and TRBJ2-5; no clear D gene. Germline V gene lookup returns CDR1 SGHVS and CDR2 FNYEAQ. V lost 5 bases and J 7 bases, leaving 8 bases between the germline ends. The CDR3 sequence is 11 residues long. In nucleotides, the CDR3 is TGTGCCAGCAGCCAAGGTGTGACCCAGTACTTC. It translates to CASSQGVTQYF.

The chain combines TRBV3-1 with TRBJ1-3; D remains unclear. Trimming took 6 bases from V and 4 from J, leaving 13 bases between them. Germline-derived CDR1 and CDR2 are LGHDT and YNNKEL (reference sequence). This CDR3 region has 14 residues. The chain's CDR3 is CASSFRGSGNTIYF. The DNA of the CDR3 is TGTGCCAGCAGTTTCCGGGGATCCGGAAACACCATATATTTT.

This sequence joins TRBV5-4 and TRBJ2-3; TRBD1 is a possible D gene (5 bases). The CDR3 length is 12 residues. The germline V and J ends were trimmed by 3 bases and 5 bases, with 7 bases remaining between them. Germline V gene data show CDR1 as SGHNT and CDR2 as YYREEE (reference sequence). DNA of the CDR3: TGTGCCAGCAGCTCCGACAGAGATACGCAGTATTTT. This translates into CASSSDRDTQYF.

This clonotype has ten or more counts. J is TRBJ1-1 and V is TRBV6-5, with 7 positions matching TRBD1. CDR1 and CDR2 (germline): MNHEY, SVGAGI. CDR3 size: 13 residues. J was trimmed by 8 bases and V by 6 bases; bases with no gene match: 9. The CDR3 loop is CASRGEGDSEAFF. The CDR3 DNA reads as TGTGCCAGCAGGGGGGAGGGGGACAGCGAAGCTTTCTTT.

This clonotype was seen only a few times. J is TRBJ1-2 and V is TRBV27; D call uncertain. Trimming took 0 bases from V and 2 from J, leaving 13 bases between them. The CDR3 is made up of 16 amino acids. Germline V lookup: CDR1 MNHEY, CDR2 SMNVEV (reference sequence). The CDR3 DNA reads as TGTGCCAGCAGTTTATCGTCCGGGGTTGGGAACTATGGCTACACCTTC. Its protein is CASSLSSGVGNYGYTF.

This clonotype was counted ten times or more. This chain uses TRBV7-9 with TRBJ1-2; D unclear. The CDR3 is 14 amino acids. Germline V gene sequence: CDR1 SEHNR, CDR2 FQNEAQ (reference sequence). Trimming cost V 5 bases and J 4 bases, with 14 bases left between them. CDR3 in amino acids: CASSRLGYLYGYTF. CDR3 sequence (DNA): TGTGCCAGCAGCCGTCTGGGATACCTCTATGGCTACACCTTC.

This clonotype showed up many times. One end of the junction does not line up with germline, which may come from a read error. This sequence joins TRBV7-3 and TRBJ2-2, with D perhaps matching TRBD2 (6 bases). This CDR3 region has 16 residues. Per the germline V gene, CDR1 is SGHTA and CDR2 is FQGTGA. CDR3 in amino acids: CASSVTSRTNTGELFF. CDR3 in DNA: TGTGCCAGCAGCGTAACTAGCCGGACCAACACCGGGGAGCTGTTTTTT.

The chain couples TRBV6-6 to TRBJ2-5; the D is unclear. Germline CDR1 is MNHNY and CDR2 is SVGAGI (reference sequence). Trimming pared 2 bases from V and 9 bases from J, leaving 13 bases between. The CDR3 is made up of 13 amino acids. The CDR3 sequence: CASSYGWGIPQYF. CDR3 DNA: TGTGCCAGCAGTTACGGGTGGGGTATCCCCCAGTACTTC.

This clonotype was picked up many times. This chain uses TRBV3-1 with TRBJ1-6, with D perhaps TRBD1 (5 bases). V lost 2 bases, J lost 7 bases, and 18 bases lay in between. The CDR3 spans 17 residues. CDR1 and CDR2 (germline): LGHDT, YNNKEL (reference sequence). CDR3 DNA: TGTGCCAGCAGCCAATTAATTGGGGGGGGTAAAAATTCACCCCTCCACTTT. Encoded protein: CASSQLIGGGKNSPLHF.

This clonotype was found many times. The V call is TRBV12-3 or TRBV12-4, the J call TRBJ2-7; TRBD1 matches 9 bases. V was pared by 6 bases and J by 6 bases, with 9 bases of the junction left unmatched. The CDR3 consists of 14 residues. As DNA, the CDR3 is TGTGCCAGCAGCCCTGGGACAGGGAGCTCCGAGCAGTACTTC. Translation: CASSPGTGSSEQYF.

In this sample, this clonotype turned up many times. V gene TRBV27 combines with J gene TRBJ1-2, with TRBD1 matching 7 bases. Per germline, CDR1 MNHEY and CDR2 SMNVEV (reference sequence). The V gene end was trimmed by 5 bases and the J gene end by 5 bases; junction bases not matched to a gene: 11. This CDR3 region has 15 residues. Here the CDR3 DNA reads TGTGCCAGCAGTCCGACTGACAGGGAATCGTATGGCTACACCTTC. Amino acids: CASSPTDRESYGYTF.

This clonotype was counted between two and nine times. The rearrangement links TRBV29-1 to TRBJ2-2; D is unresolved. V shed 5 bases and J shed 0 bases, with 7 bases lying between them. The CDR3 contains 13 residues. Per germline, CDR1 SQVTM and CDR2 ANQGSEA. This CDR3 reads CSVRLANTGELFF. DNA of the CDR3: TGCAGCGTTAGGCTAGCGAACACCGGGGAGCTGTTTTTT.

This clonotype has more than one count but fewer than ten. This chain joins TRBV12-3 or TRBV12-4 and TRBJ2-7, with D maybe TRBD1 (6 bases). Trimming shortened V by 4 bases and J by 1 base, and 14 bases separated the two germline ends. This CDR3 has 15 amino acids. CDR3 sequence: CASSSQGLKSYEQYF. DNA for the CDR3: TGTGCCAGCAGTTCTCAGGGGCTTAAGTCCTACGAGCAGTACTTC.

This clonotype occurred many times. The rearrangement links TRBV20-1 to TRBJ1-5; D is perhaps TRBD1 (5 bases). Per germline, CDR1 DFQATT and CDR2 SNEGSKA (reference sequence). V lost 0 bases and J lost 5, with 14 bases in between. The length of the CDR3 is 15 residues. CDR3 coding DNA: TGCAGTGCTAGAGATTGGCAGGGCGGGGATCAGCCCCAGCATTTT. Protein product: CSARDWQGGDQPQHF.

The sample holds a few counts of this clonotype. This rearrangement joins TRBV7-3 to TRBJ2-2; D possibly corresponds to TRBD1 (5 bases). Germline V lookup: CDR1 SGHTA, CDR2 FQGTGA. The V and J ends lost 5 bases and 1 base respectively, with 8 bases between them. This CDR3 region has 14 residues. CDR3 sequence reads: CASSRTLNTGELFF. CDR3 bases: TGTGCCAGCAGCCGGACATTGAACACCGGGGAGCTGTTTTTT.